The 23 T cell receptor beta chains reported below all come from one sample, sequenced in a study of T cells in tuberculosis (dated by TCRdb to the late 2010s). The library was made by the immunoSEQ multiplex PCR assay. Sourced from immuneACCESS, this table was stored by TCRdb with only in-frame sequences that have V and J called. A share of the clones is absent; for the studies checked, an unresolved V gene accounts for under half, and the remainder has no known explanation. For this sample there are tens of thousands of clones; around 90% appear just once. The top ten clonotypes cover 7% to 8% of the sample. The sample consisted of PBMCs. These receptors were obtained from a donor aged 10 to 29 with latent tuberculosis or without tuberculosis infection. Some clones in this sample may be carry-over from other donors' samples.

This chain joins TRBV6-1 and TRBJ2-3; 8 bases agree with TRBD2. The CDR3 totals 16 residues. The ends lost 4 bases at V and 2 bases at J; junction bases unmatched: 8. Germline loops: CDR1 MNHNS, CDR2 SASEGT. The CDR3 reads CASSAPGLEDTDTQYF. CDR3 bases: TGTGCCAGCAGTGCACCGGGACTAGAAGACACAGATACGCAGTATTTT.

V gene TRBV19 combines with J gene TRBJ1-1, with TRBD1 matching 7 bases. V was pared by 6 bases and J by 5 bases, with 15 bases of the junction left unmatched. Germline assignment: CDR1 LNHDA and CDR2 SQIVND (reference sequence). The CDR3 is 16 residues long. The CDR3 coding sequence is TGTGCCAGTAGCGCATTCGGACAGGCGCCGGATACTGAAGCTTTCTTT. This translates into CASSAFGQAPDTEAFF.

The chain recombines TRBV27 with TRBJ2-7, with 7 bases lining up with TRBD1. In germline, CDR1 is MNHEY, CDR2 SMNVEV (reference sequence). V lost 7 bases to trimming and J lost 3 bases; unmatched junction nucleotides: 24. The CDR3 extends over 19 amino acids. CDR3 loop: CASTRQGGREGRRFYEQYF. The CDR3 DNA reads TGTGCCAGCACAAGACAGGGTGGACGTGAGGGGCGGAGGTTCTACGAGCAGTACTTC.

This clone was seen only a few times. This chain joins TRBV19 and TRBJ1-2; D is perhaps TRBD1 (5 bases). The CDR3 is 13 amino acids. Germline V gene lookup returns CDR1 LNHDA and CDR2 SQIVND (reference sequence). V was shortened by 6 bases and J by 4 bases, with 12 bases between the two germline ends. The DNA for the CDR3 is TGTGCCAGTAGCTCAGGGTCCAGCTATGGCTACACCTTC. Amino acid sequence: CASSSGSSYGYTF.

This clone was observed a single time. V gene TRBV15 combines with J gene TRBJ2-3, with 7 bases fitting TRBD2. V shed 8 bases, J shed 3 bases, and the junction held 8 bases outside the gene matches. CDR3 length: 14 amino acids. Germline V gene lookup returns CDR1 LNHNV and CDR2 YYDKDF (reference sequence). CDR3 residues: CATLRTSATDTQYF. Written as DNA, the CDR3 is TGTGCCACCCTGAGAACTAGCGCTACAGATACGCAGTATTTT.

V usage is TRBV9 and J usage is TRBJ2-7; D perhaps matches TRBD2 (6 bases). The CDR3 length is 14 residues. The ends were cut back, 4 bases at V and 3 bases at J, with 14 bases in the middle. Germline CDR1 and CDR2: SGDLS and YYNGEE. This CDR3 is CASSPGDGDYEQYF. CDR3 DNA sequence: TGTGCCAGCAGCCCGGGGGACGGGGACTACGAGCAGTACTTC.

The rearrangement links TRBV7-6 to TRBJ2-4, with a weak D call TRBD2 (6 bases). The germline V gene encodes CDR1 SGHVS and CDR2 FNYEAQ. V was clipped by 0 bases and J by 1 base, with 7 bases between them. CDR3 length: 15 residues. The DNA for the CDR3 is TGTGCCAGCAGCTTAGCGGCGGGGGCCAAAAACATTCAGTACTTC. Encoded protein: CASSLAAGAKNIQYF.

The genes are TRBV7-2 and TRBJ2-7, with a weak D call TRBD2 (5 bases). Between the trimmed V and J ends, which lost 5 bases and 6 bases, there was a span of 11 bases. The CDR3 covers 12 residues. Germline V lookup: CDR1 SGHTA, CDR2 FQGNSA. The CDR3 loop reads CASSTSGIEQYF. CDR3 in DNA: TGTGCCAGCAGCACTTCGGGAATCGAGCAGTACTTC.

This clone showed up just once. This sequence joins TRBV6-1 and TRBJ2-7; TRBD1 agrees at 9 bases. V shed 2 bases, J shed 6 bases, and the junction held 8 bases outside the gene matches. This CDR3 is built from 15 residues. Germline lookup yields CDR1 MNHNS and CDR2 SASEGT. Here the CDR3 reads CASSEPGQGTREQYF. CDR3 DNA sequence: TGTGCCAGCAGTGAACCGGGACAGGGTACCCGCGAGCAGTACTTC.

The chain combines TRBV4-2 with TRBJ1-5, with D possibly being TRBD1 (5 bases). The V end lost 5 bases, the J end lost 6 bases, and 17 bases lay between the germline ends. The CDR3 loop spans 15 amino acids. Germline values: CDR1 LGHNA, CDR2 YNFKEQ. The CDR3 bases are TGTGCCAGCAGCTCGGACCACTCCGGGGGTCAGCCCCAGCATTTT. Its translation is CASSSDHSGGQPQHF.

The V gene is TRBV5-4, the J gene TRBJ2-7; the match to TRBD2 covers 7 bases. The CDR3 has 13 amino acids. Germline CDR1 and CDR2: SGHNT and YYREEE (reference sequence). J gave up 0 bases and V 5 bases, and 2 bases lay outside the gene matches. CDR3 in amino acids: CASSPGGSYEQYF. DNA for the CDR3: TGTGCCAGCAGTCCGGGAGGCTCCTACGAGCAGTACTTC.

The V and J genes are TRBV27 and TRBJ2-2, with a weak D call TRBD1 (6 bases). The CDR3 covers 17 residues. The ends were cut back, 8 bases at V and 1 base at J, with 20 bases in the middle. The germline V gene has CDR1 MNHEY and CDR2 SMNVEV (reference sequence). CDR3 in DNA: TGTGCCAGCTCTATCATCGGGGTGACAGGGAACACCGGGGAGCTGTTTTTT. Translating gives CASSIIGVTGNTGELFF.

This clone was recorded once. The chain is built from TRBV30 and TRBJ2-2, with 8 bases lining up with TRBD1. CDR1 is GTSNPN and CDR2 is SVGIG in the germline V gene (reference sequence). Unmatched junction bases numbered 1, after V lost 2 bases and J lost 5 bases. CDR3 length: 13 residues. CDR3 sequence (DNA): TGTGCCTGGAGTTGGACAGGGACCGGGGAGCTGTTTTTT. The encoded protein is CAWSWTGTGELFF.

The genes are TRBV18 and TRBJ1-5; TRBD1 aligns across 8 bases. This CDR3 has 15 residues. Germline CDR1 is KGHSH and CDR2 is LQKENI. Trimming at V came to 5 bases and at J to 6 bases, leaving 9 bases not matched to a gene. CDR3 amino acids: CASSGDRGQGQPQHF. The CDR3 coding sequence is TGTGCCAGCTCAGGAGACAGGGGCCAGGGTCAGCCCCAGCATTTT.

V gene TRBV4-1 combines with J gene TRBJ1-2; the D is unclear. The germline V gene encodes CDR1 MGHRA and CDR2 YSYEKL. Trimming left V 0 bases short and J 1 base short, with 6 bases between. This CDR3 has 14 residues. This chain's CDR3 is CASSQDAVNYGYTF. CDR3 nucleotides: TGCGCCAGCAGCCAAGATGCAGTTAACTATGGCTACACCTTC.

CDR3 residues: CASSLVAGAYNEQFF. The CDR3, as DNA: TGCGCCAGCAGCTTGGTAGCGGGGGCCTACAATGAGCAGTTCTTC. The chain recombines TRBV5-1 with TRBJ2-1, with 9 bases fitting TRBD2. This CDR3 has 15 amino acids. With 0 bases clipped from V and 2 bases from J, the junction kept 0 bases outside the gene matches. Germline values: CDR1 SGHRS, CDR2 YFSETQ.

The V and J genes are TRBV15 and TRBJ2-2; maybe TRBD2 (6 bases). Germline-derived CDR1 and CDR2 are LNHNV and YYDKDF (reference sequence). V was pared by 1 base and J by 4 bases, with 10 bases between. The CDR3 covers 15 residues. The CDR3 sequence is CATSRGGDSTGELFF. CDR3 bases: TGTGCCACCAGCAGAGGGGGGGATAGCACCGGGGAGCTGTTTTTT.

The V and J genes are TRBV28 and TRBJ2-5, with TRBD2 matching 14 bases. Germline-derived CDR1 and CDR2 are MDHEN and SYDVKM. The trim removed 4 bases at V and 4 bases at J, leaving 14 bases unmatched. The CDR3 covers 19 residues. The CDR3 here is CASSSSRTSGRRVGETQYF. In DNA, the CDR3 is TGTGCCAGCAGTTCATCCCGGACTAGCGGGAGGAGGGTAGGAGAGACCCAGTACTTC.

Remarks on this clone: One end of the junction fails to match germline, which may point to a read error. The gene calls are TRBV2 and TRBJ1-4; a weak D match, TRBD1 (5 bases). Germline CDR1 and CDR2: SNHLY and FYNNEI. This CDR3 contains 15 residues. CDR3 in amino acids: CASREGTAGPGKLFF. CDR3 nucleotide sequence: TGTGCCAGCAGGGAAGGGACTGCAGGACCGGGGAAACTGTTTTTT.

V is TRBV19 and J is TRBJ2-3; 8 bases map to TRBD1. The germline V gene encodes CDR1 LNHDA and CDR2 SQIVND (reference sequence). The ends lost 6 bases at V and 1 base at J; junction bases unmatched: 6. This CDR3 has 15 amino acids. CDR3 in DNA: TGTGCCAGTAGCATCGGACAGGGTGGCACAGATACGCAGTATTTT. It codes for CASSIGQGGTDTQYF.

The chain recombines TRBV27 with TRBJ1-2, with TRBD1 matching 8 bases. J was trimmed by 1 base and V by 5 bases; bases with no gene match: 6. CDR3 size: 15 residues. The germline gives CDR1 MNHEY, CDR2 SMNVEV (reference sequence). The CDR3 DNA follows: TGTGCCAGCAGTGACAGGGGTGGGGGTAACTATGGCTACACCTTC. This sequence encodes CASSDRGGGNYGYTF.

V and J are TRBV5-1 and TRBJ1-4, with TRBD1 identical over 7 bases. Germline CDR1 reads SGHRS; CDR2 reads YFSETQ. Trimming removed 4 bases from V and 4 bases from J; junction bases left unmatched: 4. The CDR3 is made up of 14 amino acids. The CDR3 nucleotides read TGCGCCAGCAGCCCAGGGACAGATAATGAAAAACTGTTTTTT. This translates into CASSPGTDNEKLFF.

V is TRBV27 and J is TRBJ2-7; 7 bases align to TRBD1. Per the germline V gene, CDR1 is MNHEY and CDR2 is SMNVEV (reference sequence). V dropped 3 bases and J dropped 6; count of bases not matched to a gene: 5. The CDR3 has 13 amino acids. CDR3 in amino acids: CASSFRDRFEQYF. CDR3 in DNA: TGTGCCAGCAGTTTCCGGGACAGATTCGAGCAGTACTTC.